Listed below are T cell receptor beta chains from one sample, sequenced in a study of cytomegalovirus exposure and HLA in healthy donors. Repertoires were generated with immunoSEQ multiplex PCR, while TCRdb's copy carries only in-frame clones and drops some. Its clone listing holds 150,000 to 200,000 clones. Input material: PBMCs. The receptors come from a man aged 25 to 45 in good health and CMV-seronegative. Each CDR3 is given with its conserved first and last residue. D genes are given only for firm matches.

j_gene: TRBJ2-3; v_gene: TRBV7-6; d_gene: .; CDR3aa: CASSFGRPRTDTQYF; CDR3nt: TGTGCCAGCAGCTTTGGTAGGCCCAGGACAGATACGCAGTATTTT
j_gene: TRBJ2-5; v_gene: TRBV30; d_gene: TRBD1; CDR3aa: CAWSGGQQETQYF; CDR3nt: TGTGCCTGGAGTGGGGGACAGCAAGAGACCCAGTACTTC
j_gene: TRBJ2-1; v_gene: TRBV6-5; d_gene: TRBD2; CDR3aa: CASSYSPSGRVNEQFF; CDR3nt: TGTGCCAGCAGTTACTCTCCTAGCGGGAGAGTCAATGAGCAGTTCTTC
j_gene: TRBJ1-4; v_gene: TRBV7-6; d_gene: TRBD1; CDR3aa: CASSSPSRDRITTNEKLFF; CDR3nt: TGTGCCAGCAGCTCACCGTCCCGGGACAGGATAACAACTAATGAAAAACTGTTTTTT
j_gene: TRBJ1-5; v_gene: TRBV27; d_gene: .; CDR3aa: CASGLNQPQHF; CDR3nt: TGTGCCAGCGGCCTCAATCAGCCCCAGCATTTT
j_gene: TRBJ2-6; v_gene: TRBV18; d_gene: .; CDR3aa: CASSPQAISGANVLTF; CDR3nt: TGTGCCAGCTCACCACAAGCGATCTCTGGGGCCAACGTCCTGACTTTC
j_gene: TRBJ2-7; v_gene: TRBV5-1; d_gene: .; CDR3aa: CASTPLGGTDYEQYF; CDR3nt: TGCGCCAGCACCCCCCTCGGGGGTACAGACTACGAGCAGTACTTC
j_gene: TRBJ2-3; v_gene: TRBV9; d_gene: TRBD2; CDR3aa: CASSVGLAGGTDTQYF; CDR3nt: TGTGCCAGCAGCGTCGGACTAGCGGGAGGAACAGATACGCAGTATTTT
j_gene: TRBJ1-6; v_gene: TRBV9; d_gene: .; CDR3aa: CASSVLGVNSPLHF; CDR3nt: TGTGCCAGCAGCGTGTTAGGGGTAAATTCACCCCTCCACTTT
j_gene: TRBJ2-5; v_gene: TRBV4-1; d_gene: TRBD2; CDR3aa: CASSPARLAAQETQYF; CDR3nt: TGCGCCAGCAGCCCCGCCCGACTAGCGGCTCAAGAGACCCAGTACTTC
j_gene: TRBJ2-7; v_gene: TRBV18; d_gene: TRBD1; CDR3aa: CASSPDRGLTYEQYF; CDR3nt: TGTGCCAGCTCACCAGACAGGGGCCTTACCTACGAGCAGTACTTC
j_gene: TRBJ2-7; v_gene: TRBV19; d_gene: TRBD2; CDR3aa: CASSIGSGGSSYEQYF; CDR3nt: TGTGCCAGTAGTATAGGGTCTGGCGGGAGCTCCTACGAGCAGTACTTC
j_gene: TRBJ1-4; v_gene: TRBV11-2; d_gene: .; CDR3aa: CASSLDHGGKLFF; CDR3nt: TGTGCCAGCAGCTTAGATCATGGAGGAAAACTGTTTTTT
j_gene: TRBJ1-1; v_gene: TRBV18; d_gene: TRBD1; CDR3aa: CASSRDRGRNTEAFF; CDR3nt: TGTGCCAGCTCACGGGACAGGGGCCGGAACACTGAAGCTTTCTTT
j_gene: TRBJ1-4; v_gene: TRBV4-2; d_gene: .; CDR3aa: CASSQREGRGLGKLFF; CDR3nt: TGTGCCAGCAGCCAAAGGGAAGGGAGGGGACTCGGGAAACTGTTTTTT
j_gene: TRBJ2-5; v_gene: TRBV4-3; d_gene: TRBD2; CDR3aa: CASSQDGPGRAETQYF; CDR3nt: TGCGCCAGCAGCCAAGATGGTCCAGGGAGGGCGGAGACCCAGTACTTC
j_gene: TRBJ1-2; v_gene: TRBV14; d_gene: TRBD1; CDR3aa: CASSQEGFGQDPYGYTF; CDR3nt: TGTGCCAGCAGCCAAGAGGGTTTCGGACAGGACCCCTATGGCTACACCTTC
j_gene: TRBJ2-1; v_gene: TRBV7-9; d_gene: TRBD2; CDR3aa: CASSLEASGSFLNEQFF; CDR3nt: TGTGCCAGCAGCTTAGAGGCTAGCGGGAGCTTCCTCAATGAGCAGTTCTTC
j_gene: TRBJ2-7; v_gene: TRBV18; d_gene: TRBD1; CDR3aa: CASSPLGQVGYEQYF; CDR3nt: TGTGCCAGCTCACCTCTGGGACAGGTGGGGTACGAGCAGTACTTC
j_gene: TRBJ1-4; v_gene: TRBV6-5; d_gene: .; CDR3aa: CASSSYNRAEELFF; CDR3nt: TGTGCCAGCAGTTCCTATAACAGGGCAGAAGAACTGTTTTTT
j_gene: TRBJ1-6; v_gene: TRBV4-2; d_gene: .; CDR3aa: CASSQLGGDSPLHF; CDR3nt: TGTGCCAGCAGCCAACTGGGAGGCGATTCACCCCTCCACTTT
j_gene: TRBJ2-1; v_gene: TRBV7-6; d_gene: .; CDR3aa: CASNEGAGNSYNEQFF; CDR3nt: TGTGCCAGCAATGAGGGGGCGGGGAACTCCTACAATGAGCAGTTCTTC
j_gene: TRBJ2-3; v_gene: TRBV5-4; d_gene: .; CDR3aa: CASSFYRHSGTDTQYF; CDR3nt: TGTGCCAGCAGCTTTTATAGACATTCGGGCACAGATACGCAGTATTTT
j_gene: TRBJ2-2; v_gene: TRBV19; d_gene: .; CDR3aa: CASRLAEYTGELFF; CDR3nt: TGTGCCAGTAGACTAGCAGAGTACACCGGGGAGCTGTTTTTT
j_gene: TRBJ2-7; v_gene: TRBV10-3; d_gene: .; CDR3aa: CAISESPPSVQGDEQYF; CDR3nt: TGTGCCATCAGTGAGTCGCCCCCTAGCGTCCAGGGGGACGAGCAGTACTTC
j_gene: TRBJ1-3; v_gene: TRBV19; d_gene: TRBD1; CDR3aa: CASSIQHRGSGNTIYF; CDR3nt: TGTGCCAGTAGTATCCAACACAGGGGTTCTGGAAACACCATATATTTT
j_gene: TRBJ2-2; v_gene: TRBV9; d_gene: .; CDR3aa: CASSVEGWANTGELFF; CDR3nt: TGTGCCAGCAGCGTAGAGGGGTGGGCGAACACCGGGGAGCTGTTTTTT
j_gene: TRBJ2-1; v_gene: TRBV27; d_gene: .; CDR3aa: CASSSGQPSYNEQFF; CDR3nt: TGTGCCAGCAGTTCTGGACAACCCTCCTACAATGAGCAGTTCTTC
j_gene: TRBJ2-1; v_gene: TRBV7-2; d_gene: TRBD2; CDR3aa: CASSLAIAGGPDNEQFF; CDR3nt: TGTGCCAGCAGCTTGGCCATAGCGGGGGGGCCCGACAATGAGCAGTTCTTC
j_gene: TRBJ1-6; v_gene: TRBV5-5; d_gene: .; CDR3aa: CASSPNAGWVNSPLHF; CDR3nt: TGTGCCAGCAGTCCCAACGCAGGGTGGGTTAATTCACCCCTCCACTTT
j_gene: TRBJ2-1; v_gene: TRBV9; d_gene: .; CDR3aa: CASSVAPTVTSYNEQFF; CDR3nt: TGTGCCAGCAGCGTAGCGCCGACAGTTACCTCCTACAATGAGCAGTTCTTC
j_gene: TRBJ2-1; v_gene: TRBV10-3; d_gene: TRBD2; CDR3aa: CASGLAGGGEQFF; CDR3nt: TGTGCCAGCGGACTAGCGGGGGGAGGGGAGCAGTTCTTC
j_gene: TRBJ2-3; v_gene: TRBV18; d_gene: TRBD1; CDR3aa: CASSPAGGHTDTQYF; CDR3nt: TGTGCCAGCTCACCAGCAGGGGGCCACACAGATACGCAGTATTTT
j_gene: TRBJ1-2; v_gene: TRBV10-3; d_gene: .; CDR3aa: CAISEEGRSVYGYTF; CDR3nt: TGTGCCATCAGTGAGGAGGGGAGGTCGGTCTATGGCTACACCTTC
j_gene: TRBJ2-1; v_gene: TRBV29-1; d_gene: TRBD1; CDR3aa: CSVGGRGMGSYNEQFF; CDR3nt: TGCAGCGTTGGGGGCAGGGGGATGGGTTCCTACAATGAGCAGTTCTTC
j_gene: TRBJ2-7; v_gene: TRBV4-1; d_gene: .; CDR3aa: CASSQEGGNEQYF; CDR3nt: TGCGCCAGCAGCCAAGAAGGCGGGAACGAGCAGTACTTC
j_gene: TRBJ2-7; v_gene: TRBV28; d_gene: TRBD1; CDR3aa: CASKGPGQGYEQYF; CDR3nt: TGTGCCAGCAAGGGACCGGGACAGGGATACGAGCAGTACTTC
j_gene: TRBJ2-3; v_gene: TRBV15; d_gene: .; CDR3aa: CATSFVTPGTDTQYF; CDR3nt: TGTGCCACCAGCTTTGTAACTCCGGGCACAGATACGCAGTATTTT
j_gene: TRBJ2-7; v_gene: TRBV7-2; d_gene: TRBD2; CDR3aa: CASSPHTSGGAYEQYF; CDR3nt: TGTGCCAGCAGCCCGCATACTAGCGGGGGGGCCTACGAGCAGTACTTC
j_gene: TRBJ1-1; v_gene: TRBV10-3; d_gene: .; CDR3aa: CAISAQAMNTEAFF; CDR3nt: TGTGCCATCAGTGCGCAGGCGATGAACACTGAAGCTTTCTTT
j_gene: TRBJ1-2; v_gene: TRBV4-1; d_gene: .; CDR3aa: CASSQRGGSNYGYTF; CDR3nt: TGCGCCAGCAGCCAAAGAGGGGGATCTAACTATGGCTACACCTTC